The TCR beta chain under discussion was sequenced for a study of blood T cell repertoires in COVID-19. About the study: Collection of acute and convalescent COVID-19 samples took place in the United States, Italy and Spain.

Germline V CDR1 and CDR2: LGHNT, FRNRAP. The CDR3 covers 13 residues. V was clipped by 7 bases and J by 1 base, with 11 bases between them. Per the authors' pipeline: Estimated nucleated cell counts came from reference gene primer amplification. Assay: immunoSEQ multiplex PCR; the TCRdb copy retains only in-frame clones and omits some. That table gives V, J and clone size, and the DNA gave D and trimming. This table has 220,000 or so clones, around 87% appearing once. The receptor's source is a man aged 30 to 45 who had been exposed to COVID-19. J is TRBJ2-7 and V is TRBV12-5, with D unresolved. Sequenced material: PBMCs or T cells enriched from blood (not recorded which). CDR3 nucleotides: TGTGCTAGTGCCCACGACTTATCCTACGAGCAGTACTTC. Protein sequence: CASAHDLSYEQYF.